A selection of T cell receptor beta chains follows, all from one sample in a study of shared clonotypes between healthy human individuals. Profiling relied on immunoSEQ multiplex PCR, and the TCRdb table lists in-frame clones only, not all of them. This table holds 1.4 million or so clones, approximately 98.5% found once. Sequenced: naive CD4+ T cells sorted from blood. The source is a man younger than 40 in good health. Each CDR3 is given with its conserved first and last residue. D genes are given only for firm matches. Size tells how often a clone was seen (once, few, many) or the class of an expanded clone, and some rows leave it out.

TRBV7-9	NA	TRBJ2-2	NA	CASSLRRGRGSTGELFF
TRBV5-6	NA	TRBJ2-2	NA	CASSFVGGSFSGELFF
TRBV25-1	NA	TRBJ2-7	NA	CASSETGTLTEQYF
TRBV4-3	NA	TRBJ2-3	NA	CASSRSSRDTQYF
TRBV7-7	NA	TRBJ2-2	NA	CASSYRSGNTGELFF
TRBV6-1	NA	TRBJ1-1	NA	CASRAKGNTEAFF
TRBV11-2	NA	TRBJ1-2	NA	CASSLVGREADGYTF
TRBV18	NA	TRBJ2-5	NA	CASSPEMLETQYF
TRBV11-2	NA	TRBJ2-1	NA	CASSLRGSSYNEQFF
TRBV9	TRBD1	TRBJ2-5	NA	CASSLPTGQGGETQYF
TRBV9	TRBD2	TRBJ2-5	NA	CASSVGLAGRETQYF
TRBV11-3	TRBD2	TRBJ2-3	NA	CASSSISGKLGTQYF
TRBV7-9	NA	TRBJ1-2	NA	CASSKDGYTF
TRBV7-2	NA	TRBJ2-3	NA	CASSLSHQSDTQYF
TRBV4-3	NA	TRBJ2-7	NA	CASSQEAYEQYF
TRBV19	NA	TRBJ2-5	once	CASSATAQETQYF
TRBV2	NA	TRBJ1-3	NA	CASSAVISGNTIYF
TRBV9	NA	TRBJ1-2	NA	CASSPHLSSTGNYGYTF
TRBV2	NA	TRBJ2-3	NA	CATEGGRTDTQYF
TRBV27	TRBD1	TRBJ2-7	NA	CASSRVGQVTSYEQYF
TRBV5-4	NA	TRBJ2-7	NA	CANSCEQYF
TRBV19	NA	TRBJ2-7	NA	CASSMDYALEQYF
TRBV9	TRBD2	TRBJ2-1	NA	CASSVGAGSYNEQFF
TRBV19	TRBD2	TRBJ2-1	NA	CASSVTSAYNEQFF
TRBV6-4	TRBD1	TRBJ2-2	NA	CASSQSSGTGSTGELFF
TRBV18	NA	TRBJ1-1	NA	CASSPRRTANTEAFF
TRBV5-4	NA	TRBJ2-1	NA	CASSLRDRQGNFRNEQFF
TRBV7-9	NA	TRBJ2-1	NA	CASSRWTASNEQFF
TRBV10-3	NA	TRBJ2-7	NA	CAISESKKRQGGLEQYF
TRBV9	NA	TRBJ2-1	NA	CASSVRDSPGANEQFF
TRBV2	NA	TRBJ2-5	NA	CASSDELEETQYF
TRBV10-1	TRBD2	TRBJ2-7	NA	CASSDSGRAPYGEQYF
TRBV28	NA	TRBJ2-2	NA	CASKSGTLNTGELFF
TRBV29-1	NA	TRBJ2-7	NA	CSVAAGAGEQYF
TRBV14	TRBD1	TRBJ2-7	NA	CASSLSGTVSYEQYF
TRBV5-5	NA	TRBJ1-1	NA	CASSLGQDLTMNTEAFF
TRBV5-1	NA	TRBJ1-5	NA	CASSPSGSNQPQHF
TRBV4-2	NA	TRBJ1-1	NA	CASSPHRELNTEAFF
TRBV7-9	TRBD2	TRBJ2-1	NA	CASSRAGGSYNEQFF
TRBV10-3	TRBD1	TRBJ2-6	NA	CAISGGDRGSGANVLTF
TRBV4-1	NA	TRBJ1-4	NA	CASSQSDRVPNEKLFF
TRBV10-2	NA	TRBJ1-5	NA	CASSAERGQLYSNQPQHF
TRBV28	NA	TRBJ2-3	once	CASSPARSAQYF
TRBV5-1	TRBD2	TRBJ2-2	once	CASSSPGLGLTGELFF
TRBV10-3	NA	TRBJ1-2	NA	CAIGEGSYGYTF
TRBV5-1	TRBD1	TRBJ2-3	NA	CASSREGQGVDTQYF
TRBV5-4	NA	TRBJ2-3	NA	CASSLAGLGDTQYF
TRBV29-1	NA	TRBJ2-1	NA	CSANRGSPSYNEQFF